These 10 T cell receptor beta chains originate from one sample sequenced in a study of metastatic and nonmetastatic thyroid tumors. Until they underwent thyroid surgery, no patient had received any treatment. TCRdb re-called the PCR reads with MiXCR. Among about 42,000 clones listed, 12% were seen once. The material sequenced was blood. The receptors were sampled from a male donor with papillary thyroid cancer or a benign thyroid nodule (not recorded which). Some clones in this sample may be carry-over from other donors' samples.

This clone was seen ten or more times. The chain links TRBV2 to TRBJ1-2; TRBD1 agrees at 9 bases. The CDR3 loop spans 16 amino acids. The germline V gene has CDR1 SNHLY and CDR2 FYNNEI. V shed 5 bases and J 4 bases; nucleotides not matched to a gene: 11. The chain's CDR3 is CASSPRGQGLGYGYTF. Written as DNA, the CDR3 is TGTGCCAGCAGTCCTCGGGGACAGGGACTTGGCTATGGCTACACCTTC.

This clone has just a few counts. The chain links TRBV30 to TRBJ2-1; TRBD2 agrees at 10 bases. This CDR3 contains 15 residues. The V gene's germline CDR1 is GTSNPN and CDR2 SVGIG (reference sequence). Trimming cost V 3 bases and J 6 bases; bases outside gene matches: 8. The CDR3 DNA follows: TGTGCCTGGAGCCGGGGCCTAGCGGGGGCCAATGAGCAGTTCTTC. Encoded protein: CAWSRGLAGANEQFF.

A note on this clone: A single base separates this from a much larger clone, so it may be a read error. The rearrangement links TRBV7-3 to TRBJ2-3; D is ambiguous. In germline, CDR1 is SGHTA, CDR2 FQGTGA. V lost 5 bases, J lost 0 bases, and 15 bases lay in between. This CDR3 has 16 amino acids. CDR3: CASSRPELPSTDTQYF. The CDR3 nucleotides read TGTGCCAGCAGCCGACCAGAACTGCCAAGCACAGATACGCAGTATTTT. The complete variable domain, with remaining parts taken from reference TRBV7-3 and TRBJ2-3, reads GAGVSQTPSNKVTEKGKYVELRCDPISGHTALYWYRQSLGQGPEFLIYFQGTGAADDSGLPNDRFFAVRPEGSVSTLKIQRTERGDSAVYLCASSRPELPSTDTQYFGPGTRLTVL.

This clone occurred many times. This sequence joins TRBV29-1 and TRBJ1-5; D is undetermined. Germline-derived CDR1 and CDR2 are SQVTM and ANQGSEA. The length of the CDR3 is 13 residues. V lost 7 bases and J lost 4, with 14 bases in between. Here the CDR3 DNA reads TGCAGCGCCGGGGTCGGGGTGAATCAGCCCCAGCATTTT. Residues: CSAGVGVNQPQHF.

This clone was observed at least ten times. This sequence joins TRBV28 and TRBJ2-3; maybe TRBD2 (5 bases). The germline CDR1 and CDR2 sequences are MDHEN and SYDVKM. This CDR3 spans 14 amino acids. V lost 6 bases to trimming and J lost 2 bases, with 12 bases between them. The CDR3: CASSPLAFTDTQYF. The CDR3, as DNA: TGTGCCAGCAGCCCCTTAGCGTTCACAGATACGCAGTATTTT.

This chain links TRBV15 with TRBJ2-1; D ambiguous. V gave up 3 bases and J gave up 9 bases, with 21 bases separating them. CDR1 is LNHNV, CDR2 YYDKDF, per germline (reference sequence). This CDR3 is 16 amino acids long. CDR3 loop: CATSSALPGVGAEQFF. The CDR3 DNA sequence: TGTGCCACCAGCAGCGCCCTACCTGGGGTTGGTGCTGAGCAGTTCTTC.

In the case of this clone: A read error is possible here, since a much larger clone lies one base away. This chain links TRBV9 with TRBJ2-5; D unresolved. Trimming took off 4 bases at V and 5 bases at J, with 12 bases between the two ends. This CDR3 has 13 amino acids. Germline loops: CDR1 SGDLS, CDR2 YYNGEE. The chain's CDR3 is CASSSPSGETQYF. CDR3 DNA: TGTGCCAGCAGCTCCCCTTCCGGGGAGACCCAGTACTTC.

This clone was seen at least ten times. V gene TRBV5-1 combines with J gene TRBJ1-1; no clear D. CDR1 and CDR2 from the germline V gene are SGHRS and YFSETQ. The CDR3 runs 13 residues. V shed 5 bases and J shed 0 bases, with 8 bases lying between them. The CDR3 DNA reads as TGCGCCAGCAGGGCACTTATGAACACTGAAGCTTTCTTT. Translated: CASRALMNTEAFF.

There are a few counts of this clone. The chain links TRBV29-1 to TRBJ2-2, with D uncertain. The CDR3 extends over 13 amino acids. Trimming removed 2 bases at V and 2 bases at J, with 6 bases between. Germline loops: CDR1 SQVTM, CDR2 ANQGSEA. CDR3 region: CSVEYGNTGELFF. The CDR3 nucleotides read TGCAGCGTTGAATACGGTAACACCGGGGAGCTGTTTTTT.

This clone was seen only a few times. One end of the junction does not line up with germline, which may come from a read error. The rearrangement uses TRBV28 and TRBJ2-7; D may correspond to TRBD1 or TRBD2 (7 bases each). The CDR3 is 13 amino acids. Germline V gene data show CDR1 as MDHEN and CDR2 as SYDVKM. The CDR3 DNA follows: TGTGTCAGCAGGGGGGGGTGCTCCTACGAGCAGTACTTC. This encodes CVSRGGCSYEQYF. The full variable domain, with the rest looked up from reference TRBV28 and TRBJ2-7, is DVKVTQSSRYLVKRTGEKVFLECVQDMDHENMFWYRQDPGLGLRLIYFSYDVKMKEKGDIPEGYSVSREKKERFSLILESASTNQTSMYLCVSRGGCSYEQYFGPGTRLTVT.